This T cell receptor beta chain was recovered during a study of blood T cells in healthy people across ages. A sample-barcoded 5' primer and a J-beta primer mix were used in a second PCR of roughly 6 to 11 cycles. From the 5' RACE reads, TCRdb called clonotypes with MiXCR, one entry per CDR3 protein. The data contain 1,100,000 or so distinct CDR3 sequences, under 45% of them seen just once; the ten biggest clones take up approximately 20%. In this sample, this clonotype turned up a few times. CDR3 size: 14 residues. Germline CDR1 DFQATT, CDR2 SNEGSKA (reference sequence). J lost 6 bases, V lost 6 bases, and 6 bases had no gene match.

The TCR comes from an older woman in good health. Sample: blood. This chain joins TRBV20-1 and TRBJ2-3; 13 positions agree with TRBD2. The CDR3 spells CSAVRTSGSDTQYF. CDR3 in DNA: TGCAGTGCCGTAAGGACTAGCGGGAGCGATACGCAGTATTTT.